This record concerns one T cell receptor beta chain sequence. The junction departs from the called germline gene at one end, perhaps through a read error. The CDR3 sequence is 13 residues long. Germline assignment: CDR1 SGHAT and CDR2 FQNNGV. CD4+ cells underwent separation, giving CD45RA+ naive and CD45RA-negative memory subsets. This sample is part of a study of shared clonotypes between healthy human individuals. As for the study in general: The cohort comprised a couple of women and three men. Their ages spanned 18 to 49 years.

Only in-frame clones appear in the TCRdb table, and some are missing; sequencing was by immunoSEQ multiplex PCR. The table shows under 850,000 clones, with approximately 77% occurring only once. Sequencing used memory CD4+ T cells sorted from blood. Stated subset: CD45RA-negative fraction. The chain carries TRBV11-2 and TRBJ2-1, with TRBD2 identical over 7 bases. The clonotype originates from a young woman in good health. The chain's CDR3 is CASRFSGTNEQFF. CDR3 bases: TGTGCCAGCCGCTTCAGCGGGACCAATGAGCAGTTCTTC.